Shown below are 28 T cell receptor beta chains from a single sample sequenced in a study of radiation and T cells in renal cell carcinoma. The table came from immunoSEQ multiplex PCR; TCRdb's copy has only in-frame clones and leaves some out. The sample includes roughly 14,000 clones, 62% seen only once; the top ten take 17%. Regarding treatment: treatment-naive control, cytoreductive nephrectomy. The specimen was tumor tissue, collected from a patient whose treatment was nephrectomy without radiotherapy. The receptors stem from a man aged 60 to 75 with renal cell carcinoma.

This clone was counted between two and nine times. The chain has TRBV10-3 and TRBJ2-7, with D possibly TRBD2 on 5 matching bases. The CDR3 loop spans 15 amino acids. V was shortened by 4 bases and J by 2 bases, with 15 bases between the two germline ends. Germline V gene data show CDR1 as ENHRY and CDR2 as SYGVKD. CDR3: CAISAREEFTYEQYF. The CDR3 bases are TGTGCCATCAGTGCGAGGGAAGAATTCACCTACGAGCAGTACTTC.

The V call is TRBV29-1, the J call TRBJ2-1, with TRBD1 matching 8 bases. The V gene end was trimmed by 7 bases and the J gene end by 5 bases; junction bases not matched to a gene: 10. CDR1 and CDR2 (germline): SQVTM, ANQGSEA. The CDR3 covers 14 residues. In DNA, the CDR3 is TGCAGCGCCCCAGCAGACAGGGGAAACAATGAGCAGTTCTTC. As protein: CSAPADRGNNEQFF.

The rearrangement joins TRBV5-1 to TRBJ2-5; possible D gene TRBD1, 5 bases. The CDR3 is 14 residues long. From germline, CDR1 is SGHRS and CDR2 YFSETQ. With 3 bases removed from V and 5 bases from J, the gap between germline ends came to 14 bases. The CDR3 DNA is TGCGCCAGCAGCTCCTGGACACAGAGGGAGACCCAGTACTTC. This translates into CASSSWTQRETQYF.

This clone has a handful of counts. This chain joins TRBV11-1 and TRBJ2-1; D gene unclear. V gave up 1 base and J gave up 8 bases, with 12 bases separating them. CDR1 and CDR2 from the germline V gene are SGHAT and FQDESV (reference sequence). The CDR3 sequence is 14 residues long. The CDR3 is CASSLGVPFHEQFF. CDR3 in DNA: TGTGCCAGCAGCTTAGGGGTACCTTTCCATGAGCAGTTCTTC. Together with reference TRBV11-1 and TRBJ2-1, the CDR3 gives the full variable domain: EAEVAQSPRYKITEKSQAVAFWCDPISGHATLYWYRQILGQGPELLVQFQDESVVDDSQLPKDRFSAERLKGVDSTLKIQPAELGDSAMYLCASSLGVPFHEQFFGPGTRLTVL.

J is TRBJ1-1 and V is TRBV6-1; tentative D call: TRBD1 (6 bases). V was cut by 2 bases and J by 7 bases, with 11 bases left in between. The CDR3 spans 13 residues. Looked up from germline, CDR1 is MNHNS and CDR2 is SASEGT. The DNA for the CDR3 is TGTGCCAGCAGTGAAAGGGGGGAACTTGAAGCTTTCTTT. This codes for CASSERGELEAFF.

The J gene is TRBJ2-7, the V gene TRBV28; 9 bases line up with TRBD1. This CDR3 region has 16 residues. CDR1 is MDHEN and CDR2 is SYDVKM in the germline V gene. V lost 2 bases, J lost 4 bases, and 9 bases stayed unmatched. The CDR3 here is CASSLPGGTGTYEQYF. CDR3 bases: TGTGCCAGCAGTTTACCAGGGGGGACAGGGACGTACGAGCAGTACTTC.

The chain links TRBV29-1 to TRBJ2-7, with 9 nucleotides matching TRBD1. Germline-derived CDR1 and CDR2 are SQVTM and ANQGSEA. The CDR3 has 14 amino acids. J lost 5 bases, V lost 6 bases, and 11 bases had no gene match. CDR3 coding DNA: TGCAGCGTAAAGGCGGGGACAGGGATCAACGAGCAGTACTTC. It specifies CSVKAGTGINEQYF.

The chain recombines TRBV6-4 with TRBJ2-7, with 11 positions matching TRBD2. The germline V gene has CDR1 MRHNA and CDR2 SNTAGT. The CDR3 totals 14 residues. J lost 3 bases, V lost 5 bases, and 3 bases had no gene match. The CDR3 protein is CASSYGTSGYEQYF. The CDR3 DNA reads TGTGCCAGCAGTTACGGGACTAGCGGCTACGAGCAGTACTTC.

V and J are TRBV7-8 and TRBJ1-5, with D possibly being TRBD1 (5 bases). The CDR3 contains 14 residues. V was cut by 5 bases and J by 7 bases, with 15 bases left in between. The germline gives CDR1 SGHVS, CDR2 FQNEAQ. This chain's CDR3 is CASSDRGVLQPQHF. In DNA, the CDR3 is TGTGCCAGCAGCGACCGGGGGGTGTTGCAGCCCCAGCATTTT.

This clone was recorded only once. CDR3 in amino acids: CASRGTGDQPQHF. CDR3 bases: TGTGCCAGCAGGGGGACAGGGGATCAGCCCCAGCATTTT. This chain uses TRBV2 with TRBJ1-5; 10 bases match TRBD1. Per germline, CDR1 SNHLY and CDR2 FYNNEI. The V segment lost 6 bases and the J segment 5 bases; nucleotides outside the gene matches: 1. There are 13 residues in the CDR3.

The chain combines TRBV7-8 with TRBJ1-1; D is unresolved. Trimming removed 5 bases at V and 4 bases at J, with 11 bases between. CDR1 is SGHVS, CDR2 FQNEAQ, per germline. This CDR3 contains 13 residues. CDR3 loop: CASSAVQATEAFF. CDR3 sequence (DNA): TGTGCCAGCAGCGCCGTCCAGGCCACTGAAGCTTTCTTT.

V and J are TRBV5-6 and TRBJ2-1; D unclear. The germline V and J ends were trimmed by 0 bases and 10 bases, with 14 bases remaining between them. CDR3 size: 14 residues. Germline-derived CDR1 and CDR2 are SGHDT and YYEEEE. The CDR3, as DNA: TGTGCCAGCAGCTTGGGCTACCCCCCGTGGGAGCAGTTCTTC. It specifies CASSLGYPPWEQFF.

The chain employs TRBV19 and TRBJ1-5; 8 positions agree with TRBD1. Trimming at V came to 8 bases and at J to 0 bases, leaving 12 bases not matched to a gene. The germline gives CDR1 LNHDA, CDR2 SQIVND (reference sequence). The CDR3 contains 17 residues. The CDR3 region has the DNA TGTGCCAGTGACGGAGGACAGGGAAGTTATAGCAATCAGCCCCAGCATTTT. Residues: CASDGGQGSYSNQPQHF.

This clone was seen a single time. The chain joins TRBV2 to TRBJ1-5, with D possibly matching TRBD1 (5 bases). Germline values: CDR1 SNHLY, CDR2 FYNNEI. V was trimmed by 0 bases and J by 0 bases, leaving 9 bases between them. This CDR3 is 16 amino acids long. The CDR3, as DNA: TGTGCCAGCAGTGAAGCGGCCAGGGTTAGCAATCAGCCCCAGCATTTT. Protein product: CASSEAARVSNQPQHF.

This chain uses TRBV20-1 with TRBJ1-1, with no clear D. V lost 4 bases and J 4 bases, leaving 7 bases between the germline ends. CDR3 length: 11 amino acids. The germline V gene has CDR1 DFQATT and CDR2 SNEGSKA (reference sequence). The CDR3 bases are TGCAGTGCTACGGATGGCACTGAAGCTTTCTTT. Translated, it gives CSATDGTEAFF.

The rearrangement joins TRBV20-1 to TRBJ2-5, with D uncertain. This CDR3 spans 10 amino acids. Looked up from germline, CDR1 is DFQATT and CDR2 is SNEGSKA (reference sequence). Trimming removed 3 bases from V and 6 bases from J, with 5 bases in between. The CDR3 loop reads CSASKKTQYF. The CDR3 DNA reads as TGCAGTGCTAGCAAGAAGACCCAGTACTTC.

The rearrangement uses TRBV7-6 and TRBJ1-4; D is unresolved. Trimming stripped 1 base from V and 4 bases from J, with 16 bases between. The CDR3 sequence is 17 residues long. Germline V gene lookup returns CDR1 SGHVS and CDR2 FNYEAQ. The CDR3 protein is CASSLGATLLGNEKLFF. The CDR3 DNA follows: TGTGCCAGCAGCTTAGGAGCGACGCTGCTCGGTAATGAAAAACTGTTTTTT.

This clone is labeled as medium-sized. This chain links TRBV5-6 with TRBJ2-7; D possibly corresponds to TRBD2 (5 bases). Trimming pared 0 bases from V and 0 bases from J, leaving 10 bases between. This CDR3 has 15 residues. CDR1 is SGHDT, CDR2 YYEEEE, per germline. CDR3 coding DNA: TGTGCCAGCAGCTTGGGAGGGATAGGCTCCTACGAGCAGTACTTC. This encodes CASSLGGIGSYEQYF. The full variable domain, its missing parts supplied by reference TRBV5-6 and TRBJ2-7, is DAGVTQSPTHLIKTRGQQVTLRCSPKSGHDTVSWYQQALGQGPQFIFQYYEEEERQRGNFPDRFSGHQFPNYSSELNVNALLLGDSALYLCASSLGGIGSYEQYFGPGTRLTVT.

The chain recombines TRBV9 with TRBJ2-1, with TRBD2 matching 11 bases. This CDR3 spans 16 amino acids. V lost 4 bases and J lost 9; bases outside the gene matches: 12. Per germline, CDR1 SGDLS and CDR2 YYNGEE. CDR3 coding DNA: TGTGCCAGCAGCCCCAGTCCTAGCGGGAGGAGGACTGAGCAGTTCTTC. Protein: CASSPSPSGRRTEQFF.

In this sample, this clone turned up once. This chain uses TRBV10-3 with TRBJ2-7, with 9 bases aligning to TRBD1. Germline CDR1 ENHRY, CDR2 SYGVKD. This CDR3 spans 15 amino acids. Germline trimming cut 4 bases from V and 5 bases from J; bases unmatched to any gene: 9. CDR3 protein: CAISVRQGEADEQYF. CDR3 nucleotide sequence: TGTGCCATCAGTGTGAGACAGGGGGAAGCAGACGAGCAGTACTTC.

This chain uses TRBV7-2 with TRBJ2-7; perhaps TRBD2 as D (6 bases). The CDR3 length is 15 residues. Germline CDR1 is SGHTA and CDR2 is FQGNSA. The V end was cut by 4 bases, the J end by 1 base, with 14 bases between. CDR3 amino acids: CASSYLPGESYEQYF. Here the CDR3 DNA reads TGTGCCAGCAGCTACCTCCCGGGAGAGTCCTACGAGCAGTACTTC.

This clone is labeled as medium-sized. This chain uses TRBV4-3 with TRBJ1-2; D gene ambiguous. This CDR3 region has 15 residues. Germline V gene lookup returns CDR1 LGHNA and CDR2 YSLEER. V dropped 4 bases and J dropped 0 bases, with 12 bases sitting between them. This CDR3 is CASSPRLGSNYGYTF. CDR3 bases: TGCGCCAGCAGCCCCAGATTAGGGTCTAACTATGGCTACACCTTC.

The chain uses TRBV7-9 and TRBJ2-1, with 8 bases matching TRBD1. The germline V gene encodes CDR1 SEHNR and CDR2 FQNEAQ (reference sequence). J lost 7 bases, V lost 8 bases, and 4 bases had no gene match. The CDR3 contains 12 residues. CDR3 sequence: CASRQGTNEQFF. For the CDR3, the DNA is TGTGCCAGCCGACAGGGGACGAATGAGCAGTTCTTC.

The J gene is TRBJ1-1, the V gene TRBV5-1; possibly TRBD1 for D (5 bases). This CDR3 region has 15 residues. CDR1 and CDR2 from the germline V gene are SGHRS and YFSETQ. Trimming stripped 4 bases from V and 1 base from J, with 14 bases between. CDR3 sequence (DNA): TGCGCCAGCAGCCATTCAGGGAAGGGGAACACTGAAGCTTTCTTT. It codes for CASSHSGKGNTEAFF.

This rearrangement joins TRBV7-2 to TRBJ1-2; TRBD1 might be the D (6 bases). Germline CDR1 SGHTA, CDR2 FQGNSA. CDR3 length equals 12 residues. Between the trimmed V and J ends, which lost 5 bases and 8 bases, there was a span of 12 bases. The CDR3 DNA is TGTGCCAGCAGCACAAACAGGGAGGGCTACACCTTC. It encodes CASSTNREGYTF.

This chain uses TRBV4-1 with TRBJ1-2; D ambiguous. V was pared by 1 base and J by 4 bases, with 13 bases between. The V gene's germline CDR1 is MGHRA and CDR2 YSYEKL. The CDR3 consists of 15 residues. CDR3: CASSQVEEISYGYTF. In DNA form, the CDR3 reads TGCGCCAGCAGCCAAGTTGAGGAAATAAGCTATGGCTACACCTTC.

CDR3 region: CASSQPGTVYGYTF. CDR3 coding DNA: TGTGCCAGCAGCCAACCGGGGACTGTCTATGGCTACACCTTC. This chain links TRBV4-2 with TRBJ1-2; TRBD1 might be the D (5 bases). Looked up from germline, CDR1 is LGHNA and CDR2 is YNFKEQ. This CDR3 spans 14 amino acids. V was cut by 2 bases and J by 4 bases, with 11 bases left in between.

This clone was recorded once. The V gene is TRBV28, the J gene TRBJ2-7; D perhaps matches TRBD2 (6 bases). With 4 bases removed from V and 3 bases from J, the gap between germline ends came to 13 bases. There are 14 residues in the CDR3. The germline gives CDR1 MDHEN, CDR2 SYDVKM. The CDR3 is CASSSRGIFYEQYF. The DNA for the CDR3 is TGTGCCAGCAGTTCCCGGGGGATATTCTACGAGCAGTACTTC.